The sequence of this TCR beta chain was determined in a study of vaccination and CD4 T cells after COVID-19. Study details: Post-vaccination samples were procured at a median of 72 days following dose two (range 14 to 241).

A remark on this clonotype: What it binds is not known.

The germline gives CDR1 MDHEN, CDR2 SYDVKM. The CDR3 contains 15 residues. After removal of 5 bases from V and 4 bases from J, the junction contained 3 bases not matched to a gene. CD4+ T cells that had been cultured provided DNA sequenced with the Oncomine TCR Beta short-read assay. TCRdb recomputed calls from the PCR reads with MiXCR, one row per CDR3 protein. The sample holds 15,000 to 20,000 distinct CDR3 sequences, roughly 60% seen once. Documented treatment: approximately 11-day PBMC culture with coronavirus spike peptide pools or control peptides (ViraFEST assay). When approximately ten days of culture had elapsed, CD4+ T cells were isolated by negative selection.

This TCR derives from a human donor who had recovered from COVID-19. The chain joins TRBV28 to TRBJ2-3, with 13 bases that match TRBD2. The starting material was CD4+ T cells from blood, cultured in vitro, obtained before SARS-CoV-2 vaccination. The CDR3 bases are TGTGCCAGCAGTCCGGGACTAGCGGGACCAGATACGCAGTATTTT. This translates into CASSPGLAGPDTQYF. Full variable domain (rest looked up from reference TRBV28 and TRBJ2-3): DVKVTQSSRYLVKRTGEKVFLECVQDMDHENMFWYRQDPGLGLRLIYFSYDVKMKEKGDIPEGYSVSREKKERFSLILESASTNQTSMYLCASSPGLAGPDTQYFGPGTRLTVL.